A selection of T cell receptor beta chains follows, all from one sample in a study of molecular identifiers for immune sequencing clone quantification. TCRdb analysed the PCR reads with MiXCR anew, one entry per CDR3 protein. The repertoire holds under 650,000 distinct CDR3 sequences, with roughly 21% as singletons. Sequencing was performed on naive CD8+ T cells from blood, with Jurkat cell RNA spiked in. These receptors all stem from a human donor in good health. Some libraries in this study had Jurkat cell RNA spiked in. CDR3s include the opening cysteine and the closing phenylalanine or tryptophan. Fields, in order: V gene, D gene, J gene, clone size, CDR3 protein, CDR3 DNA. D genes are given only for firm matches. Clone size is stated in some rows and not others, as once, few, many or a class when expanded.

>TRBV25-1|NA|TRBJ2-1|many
CASSEVFYNEQFF
TGTGCCAGCAGTGAAGTTTTCTACAATGAGCAGTTCTTC
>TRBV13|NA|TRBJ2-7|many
CASSDGGRIYEQYF
TGTGCCAGCAGCGACGGGGGGCGGATCTACGAGCAGTACTTC
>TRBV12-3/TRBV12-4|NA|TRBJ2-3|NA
CASSLAPARRRTDTQYF
TGTGCCAGCAGTTTAGCCCCCGCCCGCAGGCGTACAGATACGCAGTATTTT
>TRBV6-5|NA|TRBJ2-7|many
CASSSSPTEYHEQYF
TGTGCCAGCAGTTCCAGCCCGACTGAATACCACGAGCAGTACTTC
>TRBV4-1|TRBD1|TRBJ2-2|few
CASSQVLQGALPGELFF
TGCGCCAGCAGCCAAGTCCTACAGGGGGCCTTGCCCGGGGAGCTGTTTTTT
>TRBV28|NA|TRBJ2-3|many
CASSLSGRWSHSTDTQYF
TGTGCCAGCAGTTTATCCGGGAGATGGTCACACAGCACAGATACGCAGTATTTT
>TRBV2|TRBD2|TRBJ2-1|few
CASSSHSGGYYNEQFF
TGTGCCAGCAGTTCACATAGCGGGGGGTACTACAATGAGCAGTTCTTC
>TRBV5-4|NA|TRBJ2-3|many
CASTNFATDTQYF
TGTGCCAGCACCAATTTCGCCACAGATACGCAGTATTTT
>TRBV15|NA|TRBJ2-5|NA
CATSTRQAATGETQYF
TGTGCCACCAGCACCCGACAGGCGGCGACAGGAGAGACCCAGTACTTC
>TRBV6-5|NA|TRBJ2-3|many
CASSYSDSHTDTQYF
TGTGCCAGCAGTTACTCGGACTCCCACACAGATACGCAGTATTTT
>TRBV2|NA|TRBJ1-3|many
CASSDQSSGNTIYF
TGTGCCAGCAGTGACCAGTCCTCTGGAAACACCATATATTTT
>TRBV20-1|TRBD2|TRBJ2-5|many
CSARVSAGRGGETQYF
TGCAGTGCTAGAGTCTCAGCGGGACGCGGGGGAGAGACCCAGTACTTC
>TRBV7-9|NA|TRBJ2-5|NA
CASSSSGEKQETQYF
TGTGCCAGCAGCAGCAGTGGGGAAAAACAAGAGACCCAGTACTTC
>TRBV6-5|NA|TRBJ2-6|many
CASSYSPPDPGTFSGANVLTF
TGTGCCAGCAGTTACTCACCCCCCGATCCCGGGACATTCTCTGGGGCCAACGTCCTGACTTTC
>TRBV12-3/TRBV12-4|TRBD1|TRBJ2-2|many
CATGTGPTGELFF
TGTGCCACCGGGACAGGGCCCACCGGGGAGCTGTTTTTT
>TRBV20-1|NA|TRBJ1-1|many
CSARVQENTEAFF
TGCAGTGCTAGAGTTCAAGAAAACACTGAAGCTTTCTTT
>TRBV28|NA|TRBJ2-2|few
CASSRWGGTGTGELFF
TGTGCCAGCAGCCGATGGGGCGGGACGGGCACCGGGGAGCTGTTTTTT